One sample yielded the 3 T cell receptor beta chains listed below, sequenced in a study of blood T cell repertoires in COVID-19. The repertoire was sequenced with immunoSEQ multiplex PCR; TCRdb's copy has only in-frame clones and lacks some. The sample holds some 240,000 clones, 60% to 85% seen once. The material sequenced was peripheral blood. The receptors stem from a woman in her seventies with acute or convalescent COVID-19.

The chain has TRBV5-1 and TRBJ2-1, with 9 bases lining up with TRBD2. Germline V CDR1 and CDR2: SGHRS, YFSETQ. With 4 bases clipped from V and 5 bases from J, the junction kept 10 bases outside the gene matches. This CDR3 has 16 amino acids. The CDR3: CASSRDALAGNNEQFF. The CDR3 nucleotides read TGCGCCAGCAGCCGCGATGCGCTAGCGGGAAACAATGAGCAGTTCTTC.

This clone was recorded a few times. This rearrangement joins TRBV6-5 to TRBJ1-2; TRBD1 is a possible D gene (5 bases). V shed 4 bases and J shed 2 bases, with 8 bases lying between them. The germline V gene encodes CDR1 MNHEY and CDR2 SVGAGI. This CDR3 has 13 residues. The CDR3 bases are TGTGCCAGCAGTTGGAGACAGAACTATGGCTACACCTTC. Translating it yields CASSWRQNYGYTF.

The chain uses TRBV14 and TRBJ1-6, with no clear D. This CDR3 contains 15 residues. Trimming cost V 2 bases and J 6 bases, with 11 bases left between them. Per germline, CDR1 SGHDN and CDR2 FVKESK. This CDR3 reads CASSQYFPPNSPLHF. CDR3 DNA sequence: TGTGCCAGCAGCCAATACTTCCCCCCTAATTCACCCCTCCACTTT.